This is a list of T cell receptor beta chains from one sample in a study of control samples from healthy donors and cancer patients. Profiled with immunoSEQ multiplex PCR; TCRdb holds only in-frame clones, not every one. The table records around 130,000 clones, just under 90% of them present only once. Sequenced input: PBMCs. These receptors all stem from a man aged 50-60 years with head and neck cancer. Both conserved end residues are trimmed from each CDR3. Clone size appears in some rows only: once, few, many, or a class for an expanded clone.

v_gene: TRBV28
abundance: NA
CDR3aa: ASRTAPGGGQPQH

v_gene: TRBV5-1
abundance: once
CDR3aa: ASSLGWLAGDPSSNEQF

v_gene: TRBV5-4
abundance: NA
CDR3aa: ASSLTGTNNSPLH

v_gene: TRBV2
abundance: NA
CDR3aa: ASSADGGESSYNEQF

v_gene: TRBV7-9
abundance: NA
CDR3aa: ASSLTDGSNQPQH

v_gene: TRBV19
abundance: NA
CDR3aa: ASSISLNYNQPQH

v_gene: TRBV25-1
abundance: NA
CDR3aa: ASSVRTRKNTYNEQF

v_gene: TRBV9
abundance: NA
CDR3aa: ASSVGDRGVEQF

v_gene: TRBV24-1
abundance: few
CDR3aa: ATELSGGAGNEQF

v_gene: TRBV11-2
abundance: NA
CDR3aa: ASSFPPRTSGEQF

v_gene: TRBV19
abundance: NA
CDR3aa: ASSNNRGTGELF

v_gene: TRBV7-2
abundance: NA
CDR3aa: ASSGKAGTGAYEQY

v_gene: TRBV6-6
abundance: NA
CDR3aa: ASSGQGGNIQY

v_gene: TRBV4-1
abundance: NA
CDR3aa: ASSQDPRGSPYEQY

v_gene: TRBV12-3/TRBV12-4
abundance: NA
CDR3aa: ASERDTDTQY

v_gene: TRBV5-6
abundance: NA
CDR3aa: ASSLGRGYETQY

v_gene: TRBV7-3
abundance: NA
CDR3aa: ASSLKGSGTQY

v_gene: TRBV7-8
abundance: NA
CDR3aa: ASSRGDLAYNEQF

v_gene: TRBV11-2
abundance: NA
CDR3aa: ASSFVYGYT

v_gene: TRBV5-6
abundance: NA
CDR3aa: ASSFDRVREQY

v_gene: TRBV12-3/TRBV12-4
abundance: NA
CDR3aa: ASSLGEGGEAF

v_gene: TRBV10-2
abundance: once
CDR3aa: AILGGNPPYGYT

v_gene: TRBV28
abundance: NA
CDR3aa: AAGRESFGELF

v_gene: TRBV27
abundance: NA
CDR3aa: ASSLFLGWDTELF

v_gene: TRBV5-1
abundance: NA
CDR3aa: ASSLAVGNYGYT

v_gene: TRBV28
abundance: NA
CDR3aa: ASSSYDSPSYEQY

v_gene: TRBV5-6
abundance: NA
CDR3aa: ASSLRDEQF

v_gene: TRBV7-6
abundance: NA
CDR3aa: ASSLAGQGSHEQY

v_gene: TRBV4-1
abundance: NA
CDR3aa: ASSQTPGDEQF

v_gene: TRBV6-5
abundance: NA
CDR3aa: ASSYIRGTGELF

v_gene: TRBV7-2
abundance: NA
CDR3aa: ASIPPKVAGVSEQF

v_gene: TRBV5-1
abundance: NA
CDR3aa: ASSLDEGRGNQPQH

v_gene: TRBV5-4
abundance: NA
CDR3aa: ASSLGGANSYNEQF

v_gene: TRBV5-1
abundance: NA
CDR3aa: ATRSQGPGNTIY

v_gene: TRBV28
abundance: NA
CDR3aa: ASTGLRSYEQY

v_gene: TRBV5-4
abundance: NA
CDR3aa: ASSLWPGGDNNEQF

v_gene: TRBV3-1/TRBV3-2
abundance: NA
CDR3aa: ASSLLARSGRGTQY

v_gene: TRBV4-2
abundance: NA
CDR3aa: ASSQGGQGPPYEQY

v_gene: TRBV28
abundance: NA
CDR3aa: ASSPPLWGGIGQPQH

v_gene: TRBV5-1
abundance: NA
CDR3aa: ASSLSQGTTGELF

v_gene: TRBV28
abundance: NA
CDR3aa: ASSLSGLMINEQF

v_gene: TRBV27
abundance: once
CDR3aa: ASRGRGTPDLEQY

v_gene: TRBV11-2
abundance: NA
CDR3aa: ASSRGPQETQY

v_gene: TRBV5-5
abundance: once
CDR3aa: ASSASVWGETYEQY

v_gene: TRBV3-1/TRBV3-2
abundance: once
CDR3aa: ASSPGPGLAGGTRETQY

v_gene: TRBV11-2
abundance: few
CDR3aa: ASSLLPSSYNEQF

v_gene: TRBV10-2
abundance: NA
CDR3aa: ASTSPGADSTDTQY

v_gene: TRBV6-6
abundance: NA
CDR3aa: ASTRPEDNYEQY